This TCR beta chain emerged from a study of blood T cell repertoires in COVID-19. Study in general: Material from acute and convalescent COVID-19 was sourced from the United States, Italy and Spain. In each case, the material was cDNA or gDNA derived from T cells, B-cell-depleted T cells, or PBMCs.

CDR1 is MDHEN, CDR2 SYDVKM, per germline. The CDR3 has 19 amino acids. V was cut by 3 bases and J by 5 bases, with 29 bases left in between. Using immunoSEQ multiplex PCR, the repertoire was profiled, and TCRdb retains in-frame clones only, with some absent. Of 35,000 to 45,000 clones in the sample, 70% to 90% were seen once. This chain joins TRBV28 and TRBJ2-7, with D tentatively TRBD2 (7 bases). The receptor comes from a human donor in a cohort sampled during active COVID-19. The sample comprised peripheral blood. For the CDR3, the DNA is TGTGCCAGCAGTTTTGGGGGGGGCCCCTTTCGAGAGTTTTCCCACGAGCAGTACTTC. It translates to CASSFGGGPFREFSHEQYF. The entire variable domain, with the rest obtained from reference TRBV28 and TRBJ2-7, is as follows: DVKVTQSSRYLVKRTGEKVFLECVQDMDHENMFWYRQDPGLGLRLIYFSYDVKMKEKGDIPEGYSVSREKKERFSLILESASTNQTSMYLCASSFGGGPFREFSHEQYFGPGTRLTVT.